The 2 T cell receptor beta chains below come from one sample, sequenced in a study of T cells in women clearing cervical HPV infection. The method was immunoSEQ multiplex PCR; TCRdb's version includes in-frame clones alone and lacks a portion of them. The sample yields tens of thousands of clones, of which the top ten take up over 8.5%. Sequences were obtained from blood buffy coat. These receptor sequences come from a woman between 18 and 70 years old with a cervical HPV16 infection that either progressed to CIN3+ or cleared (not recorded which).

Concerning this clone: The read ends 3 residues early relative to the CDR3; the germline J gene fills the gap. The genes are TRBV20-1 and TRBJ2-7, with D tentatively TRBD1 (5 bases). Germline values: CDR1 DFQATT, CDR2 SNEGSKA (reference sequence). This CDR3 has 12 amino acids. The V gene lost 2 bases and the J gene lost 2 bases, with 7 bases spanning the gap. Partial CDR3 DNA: TGCAGTGCTAGATTGACAGCCTACGAG. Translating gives CSARLTAYE. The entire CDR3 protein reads CSARLTAYEQYF.

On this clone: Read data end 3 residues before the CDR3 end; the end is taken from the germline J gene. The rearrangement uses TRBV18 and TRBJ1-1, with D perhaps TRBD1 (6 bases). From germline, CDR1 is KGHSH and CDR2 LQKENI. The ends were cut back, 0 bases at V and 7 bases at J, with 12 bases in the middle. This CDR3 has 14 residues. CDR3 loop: CASSPPGQRDEAFF. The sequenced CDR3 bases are TGTGCCAGCTCACCACCGGGACAACGTGATGAA.